This T cell receptor (beta chain) is drawn from a study of control samples from healthy donors and cancer patients. Sequenced by immunoSEQ multiplex PCR; TCRdb stores in-frame clones only, minus some. The data hold 150,000 or so clones, with less than 95% observed a single time. Germline V lookup: CDR1 MNHNS, CDR2 SASEGT. V lost 2 bases, J lost 2 bases, and 14 bases stayed unmatched. The CDR3 spans 18 residues. J is TRBJ2-5 and V is TRBV6-1; 7 bases agree with TRBD2. The sequence derives from a young man in good health. Sequenced sample: blood. As DNA, the CDR3 is TGTGCCAGCAGTGAAACGCCAAGTTTGGGGGGAGGGCAAGAGACCCAGTACTTC. Its protein is CASSETPSLGGGQETQYF.